The following is a TCR beta chain sequence with its context. Its antigen is currently unknown. Across several immunoSEQ plates, the genomic DNA of each subset was split evenly. Data came from immunoSEQ multiplex PCR; TCRdb stores just in-frame clones and leaves some out. The sample has nearly 2 million clones, about 95% seen once. These data are taken from a study of shared clonotypes between healthy human individuals. Study in general: Three CD4 naive, three CD4 memory, two CD8 naive and one CD8 memory plate were used per donor.

Germline V lookup: CDR1 SGDLS, CDR2 YYNGEE. V shed 0 bases and J shed 6 bases, with 10 bases lying between them. The CDR3 totals 14 residues. Study outcomes and limitations: Although depth was large, rarefaction showed that sequencing of the sorted subsets was incomplete.

CD45RO-negative, CCR7-selected cells formed the naive CD8 fraction, which excluded terminally differentiated effector memory CD45RA+ cells. All of the donors resided in Nashville, Tennessee, and each was a Caucasian adult. This sequence was found in a man younger than 35 in good health. Sequenced sample: naive CD8+ T cells sorted from blood. The chain couples TRBV9 to TRBJ2-1; D possibly uses TRBD1 or TRBD2 (6 bases each). The CDR3, as DNA: TGTGCCAGCAGCGTAGGGGGGGCGGTCAATGAGCAGTTCTTC. It is translated as CASSVGGAVNEQFF.